Below, 5 T cell receptor beta chains from the same sample are listed, as sequenced in a study of T cell responses to AZD1222 COVID-19 vaccine (dated by TCRdb to the early 2020s). This sample's time point label indicates: baseline before first vaccination. Libraries were made using the immunoSEQ multiplex PCR assay. TCRdb re-hosts the immuneACCESS table, in-frame sequences only. Its copies lack some clones; in the studies checked, an unresolved V gene accounts for under half of them, and the cause for the rest is not known. For this sample there are roughly 120,000 clones; 87% appear just once. Together, the top ten hold approximately 5.2% of the sample. This specimen consisted of peripheral blood, obtained on day 0 of AZD1222 vaccination. All receptors come from an adult in good health.

The CDR3 region is CASSPRGSASYEQYF. In DNA, the CDR3 is TGTGCCAGCAGCCCACGTGGCAGCGCTTCCTACGAGCAGTACTTC. This chain links TRBV6-2 or TRBV6-3 with TRBJ2-7; no definite D call. The germline gives CDR1 MNHEY, CDR2 SVGEGT. The CDR3 consists of 15 residues. Trimming took 6 bases from V and 1 from J, leaving 16 bases between them.

This clone was seen more than once but under ten times. The V gene is TRBV27, the J gene TRBJ1-2, with D perhaps TRBD1 (6 bases). The CDR3 has 15 amino acids. Looked up from germline, CDR1 is MNHEY and CDR2 is SMNVEV (reference sequence). V was clipped by 2 bases and J by 0 bases, with 10 bases between them. For the CDR3, the DNA is TGTGCCAGCAGTTTAACAGGGCCGGCTAACTATGGCTACACCTTC. Translation gives CASSLTGPANYGYTF.

V gene TRBV7-8 combines with J gene TRBJ2-1; TRBD2 matches at 14 bases. This CDR3 region has 16 residues. CDR1 is SGHVS, CDR2 FQNEAQ, per germline. With V trimmed by 6 bases and J by 5 bases, 6 bases remained unmatched. The CDR3 loop reads CASSARLAGGHNEQFF. The CDR3 region has the DNA TGTGCCAGCAGTGCAAGACTAGCGGGAGGGCACAATGAGCAGTTCTTC.

V usage is TRBV6-5 and J usage is TRBJ1-6; weak D call: TRBD1 (5 bases). The V and J ends lost 5 bases and 7 bases respectively, with 9 bases between them. This CDR3 comprises 13 residues. Germline V gene lookup returns CDR1 MNHEY and CDR2 SVGAGI. The CDR3 reads CASSRGRNSPLHF. DNA for the CDR3: TGTGCCAGCAGTCGGGGCCGAAATTCACCCCTCCACTTT.

This chain uses TRBV10-3 with TRBJ1-3; no reliable D call. Germline lookup yields CDR1 ENHRY and CDR2 SYGVKD. The CDR3 has 14 amino acids. Trimming stripped 10 bases from V and 0 bases from J, with 13 bases between. CDR3 sequence reads: CATKDVLSGNTIYF. The DNA of the CDR3 is TGTGCCACAAAGGACGTCCTCTCTGGAAACACCATATATTTT.